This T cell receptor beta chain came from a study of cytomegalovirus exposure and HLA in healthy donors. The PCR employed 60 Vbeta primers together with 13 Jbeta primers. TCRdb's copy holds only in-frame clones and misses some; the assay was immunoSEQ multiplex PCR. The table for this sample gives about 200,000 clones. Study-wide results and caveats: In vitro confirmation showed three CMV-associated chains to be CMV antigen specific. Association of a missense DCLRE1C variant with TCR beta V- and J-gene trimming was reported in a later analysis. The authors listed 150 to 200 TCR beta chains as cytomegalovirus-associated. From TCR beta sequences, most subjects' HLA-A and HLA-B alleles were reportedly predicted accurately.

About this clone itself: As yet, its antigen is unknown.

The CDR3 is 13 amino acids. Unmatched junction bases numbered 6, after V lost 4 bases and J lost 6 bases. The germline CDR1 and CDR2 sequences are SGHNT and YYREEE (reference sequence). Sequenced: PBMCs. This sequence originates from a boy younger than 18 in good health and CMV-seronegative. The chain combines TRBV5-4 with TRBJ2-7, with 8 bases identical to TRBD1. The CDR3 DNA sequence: TGTGCCAGCAGCGCTGGACAGGGCGGCGAGCAGTACTTC. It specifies CASSAGQGGEQYF.